This T cell receptor beta chain was identified in a study of naive and memory T cell subsets. The V gene's germline CDR1 is KGHSH and CDR2 LQKENI. This CDR3 is built from 14 residues. Trimming took off 3 bases at V and 2 bases at J, with 9 bases between the two ends. This clonotype was observed a few times. The beta constant-region primer was an equimolar mix of two oligonucleotides covering TRBC1 and TRBC2. Ligated cDNA was amplified by four rounds of PCR with nested alpha and beta constant-region primers and SP2. TCRdb independently ran MiXCR on the UMI-ligation and nested PCR reads; one entry per CDR3 protein. The sample shows around 130,000 distinct CDR3 sequences, 35% to 45% of them seen only once.

The sequence derives from a human donor in good health. The specimen sequenced was central memory CD4+ T cells from blood. The chain employs TRBV18 and TRBJ2-3, with D maybe TRBD1 (6 bases). The CDR3 region has the DNA TGTGCCAGCTCACCGGACAGCAACACAGATACGCAGTATTTT. Its translation: CASSPDSNTDTQYF.